This record concerns one T cell receptor (beta chain) sequence. Its antigen is unidentified. The use of a sample-barcoded 5' primer and a J-beta primer mix characterized a second PCR of about 7 to 12 cycles. Every sample returned 2.5 million or more CDR3-containing paired-end reads. TCRdb re-called the 5' RACE reads through MiXCR, storing one row per CDR3 protein. The data hold about 650,000 distinct CDR3 sequences, with around 32% observed a single time. The record originates from a study of blood T cells in healthy people across ages. Regarding the study as a whole: Strong correlation was found linking TCR beta diversity to naive T cell percentage. Long-lived and aged donors differed, with more naive CD4+ cells and higher diversity in the long-lived.

From germline, CDR1 is SEHNR and CDR2 FQNEAQ (reference sequence). This CDR3 is built from 15 residues. Trimming took 4 bases from V and 1 from J, leaving 14 bases between them. This sequence joins TRBV7-9 and TRBJ2-7; tentatively, D is TRBD2 (6 bases). Sequencing was done on a sample of blood. This receptor was taken from an elderly woman in good health. CDR3 region: CASSSIRDSSYEQYF. CDR3 bases: TGTGCCAGCAGCTCAATCCGGGACTCTTCCTACGAGCAGTACTTC. Together with reference TRBV7-9 and TRBJ2-7, the CDR3 gives the full variable domain: DTGVSQNPRHKITKRGQNVTFRCDPISEHNRLYWYRQTLGQGPEFLTYFQNEAQLEKSRLLSDRFSAERPKGSFSTLEIQRTEQGDSAMYLCASSSIRDSSYEQYFGPGTRLTVT.